This entry lists 31 T cell receptor beta chains sequenced from one sample in a study of cytomegalovirus exposure and HLA in healthy donors. Repertoires were generated with immunoSEQ multiplex PCR, while TCRdb's copy carries only in-frame clones and drops some. The sample has about 110,000 clones; around 95% are singletons. The sequencing input was PBMCs. The receptors shown here come from a young woman in good health and CMV-seronegative.

This clone was counted once. The V gene is TRBV2, the J gene TRBJ1-5; no firm D call. V lost 2 bases and J lost 3, with 8 bases in between. This CDR3 contains 14 residues. Germline CDR1 and CDR2: SNHLY and FYNNEI. CDR3 region: CASSERHANQPQHF. The CDR3 DNA reads as TGTGCCAGCAGTGAAAGACACGCCAATCAGCCCCAGCATTTT. Together with reference TRBV2 and TRBJ1-5, the CDR3 gives the full variable domain: EPEVTQTPSHQVTQMGQEVILRCVPISNHLYFYWYRQILGQKVEFLVSFYNNEISEKSEIFDDQFSVERPDGSNFTLKIRSTKLEDSAMYFCASSERHANQPQHFGDGTRLSIL.

This rearrangement joins TRBV9 to TRBJ2-2, with 8 positions matching TRBD2. The ends lost 0 bases at V and 3 bases at J; junction bases unmatched: 4. Germline-derived CDR1 and CDR2 are SGDLS and YYNGEE. The CDR3 runs 16 residues. The CDR3 here is CASSVGSGDYTGELFF. The CDR3 DNA follows: TGTGCCAGCAGCGTAGGTAGCGGGGATTACACCGGGGAGCTGTTTTTT.

The J gene is TRBJ1-1, the V gene TRBV6-6; 7 bases line up with TRBD1. Germline V gene sequence: CDR1 MNHNY, CDR2 SVGAGI (reference sequence). Germline trimming cut 7 bases from V and 4 bases from J; bases unmatched to any gene: 6. The CDR3 runs to 13 residues. Here the CDR3 reads CASTEQGFTEAFF. CDR3 nucleotides: TGTGCCAGCACCGAACAGGGGTTCACTGAAGCTTTCTTT.

V usage is TRBV6-5 and J usage is TRBJ1-5, with 10 bases lining up with TRBD1. The CDR3 contains 13 residues. Germline-derived CDR1 and CDR2 are MNHEY and SVGAGI. The V segment lost 6 bases and the J segment 4 bases; nucleotides outside the gene matches: 0. Here the CDR3 reads CASRGQGNQPQHF. The CDR3 nucleotides read TGTGCCAGCAGGGGACAGGGGAATCAGCCCCAGCATTTT.

The chain uses TRBV27 and TRBJ1-1; D is uncertain. V gave up 3 bases and J gave up 0 bases, with 8 bases separating them. The CDR3 sequence is 14 residues long. The germline gives CDR1 MNHEY, CDR2 SMNVEV (reference sequence). This CDR3 reads CASSLQALNTEAFF. The CDR3 bases are TGTGCCAGCAGTTTGCAGGCCTTGAACACTGAAGCTTTCTTT.

The rearrangement uses TRBV7-3 and TRBJ1-2, with a possible D match to TRBD1 (5 bases). The V gene's germline CDR1 is SGHTA and CDR2 FQGTGA. Trimming left V 5 bases short and J 2 bases short, with 9 bases between. CDR3 length: 13 amino acids. The CDR3 here is CASSPDKNYGYTF. The CDR3 nucleotides are TGTGCCAGCAGCCCGGACAAGAACTATGGCTACACCTTC.

This chain links TRBV6-5 with TRBJ1-5; the D gene is possibly TRBD1 (6 bases). Trimming took off 6 bases at V and 0 bases at J, with 12 bases between the two ends. Germline values: CDR1 MNHEY, CDR2 SVGAGI. The CDR3 loop spans 15 amino acids. CDR3 sequence: CASRTQGHSNQPQHF. CDR3 nucleotide sequence: TGTGCCAGCAGAACACAGGGACATAGCAATCAGCCCCAGCATTTT.

V gene TRBV11-1 combines with J gene TRBJ2-5; 8 nucleotides line up with TRBD1. Germline V lookup: CDR1 SGHAT, CDR2 FQDESV (reference sequence). CDR3 length: 15 amino acids. V was pared by 5 bases and J by 2 bases, with 7 bases of the junction left unmatched. CDR3 sequence reads: CASSPRTGKQETQYF. CDR3 coding DNA: TGTGCCAGCAGCCCCCGGACAGGGAAACAAGAGACCCAGTACTTC.

In the case of this clone: The junction differs from germline at one of its ends, possibly a read error. V usage is TRBV2 and J usage is TRBJ2-2, with TRBD2 matching over 11 bases. Germline CDR1 is SNHLY and CDR2 is FYNNEI. This CDR3 spans 15 amino acids. The CDR3 reads CAGSTSGGHTGELFF. The CDR3, as DNA: TGTGCCGGCAGTACTAGCGGGGGTCACACCGGGGAGCTGTTTTTT.

The V gene is TRBV5-4, the J gene TRBJ2-1; a possible D gene is TRBD2 (5 bases). Germline V gives CDR1 SGHNT, CDR2 YYREEE (reference sequence). V shed 2 bases and J shed 8 bases, with 11 bases lying between them. The CDR3 consists of 13 residues. The CDR3 DNA sequence: TGTGCCAGCAGCTTTTGGAGGTTGGATGAGCAGTTCTTC. Encoded protein: CASSFWRLDEQFF.

CDR3 sequence (DNA): TGTGCCAGCAGCCCACCGGGAGGGCAGTGGTACGAGCAGTACTTC. Translation: CASSPPGGQWYEQYF. V gene TRBV27 combines with J gene TRBJ2-7, with 8 nucleotides matching TRBD2. Trimming cost V 6 bases and J 4 bases; bases outside gene matches: 11. This CDR3 contains 15 residues. From germline, CDR1 is MNHEY and CDR2 SMNVEV (reference sequence).

The chain has TRBV4-1 and TRBJ2-6; D remains ambiguous. Germline values: CDR1 MGHRA, CDR2 YSYEKL. The CDR3 is 16 residues long. V lost 0 bases to trimming and J lost 2 bases, with 8 bases between them. CDR3 bases: TGCGCCAGCAGCCAAGATCAGTTTACTGGGGCCAACGTCCTGACTTTC. It codes for CASSQDQFTGANVLTF.

The rearrangement uses TRBV6-5 and TRBJ2-7; D gene ambiguous. V was clipped by 6 bases and J by 6 bases, with 9 bases between them. The CDR3 totals 11 residues. The germline V gene has CDR1 MNHEY and CDR2 SVGAGI. CDR3 protein: CASSPGIEQYF. For the CDR3, the DNA is TGTGCCAGCAGCCCAGGAATCGAGCAGTACTTC.

Remarks on this clone: Other DNA sequences in the sample encode the same CDR3. The CDR3 spells CAWRDRTAVGSPLHF. CDR3 bases: TGTGCCTGGAGGGACCGGACAGCCGTAGGTTCACCCCTCCACTTT. The chain uses TRBV30 and TRBJ1-6; a weak D match, TRBD1 (6 bases). The CDR3 runs 15 residues. V lost 3 bases and J 9 bases, leaving 18 bases between the germline ends. CDR1 is GTSNPN, CDR2 SVGIG, per germline (reference sequence).

The chain has TRBV19 and TRBJ2-7, with D perhaps matching TRBD1 (6 bases). CDR3 length: 17 amino acids. V gave up 5 bases and J gave up 4 bases, with 24 bases separating them. CDR1 is LNHDA and CDR2 is SQIVND in the germline V gene (reference sequence). This CDR3 is CASSPNFGQTDGYEQYF. Written as DNA, the CDR3 is TGTGCCAGTAGTCCGAACTTCGGACAGACGGATGGGTACGAGCAGTACTTC.

This chain uses TRBV5-6 with TRBJ1-2; D gene uncertain. Germline CDR1 SGHDT, CDR2 YYEEEE. This CDR3 region has 13 residues. The V and J ends lost 0 bases and 4 bases respectively, with 7 bases between them. CDR3 nucleotides: TGTGCCAGCAGCTTGGTGGCACCCTATGGCTACACCTTC. This gives the protein CASSLVAPYGYTF.

The chain joins TRBV5-4 to TRBJ2-7; no clear D. V lost 4 bases, J lost 3 bases, and 11 bases lay in between. This CDR3 is built from 13 residues. The germline V gene encodes CDR1 SGHNT and CDR2 YYREEE (reference sequence). In DNA, the CDR3 is TGTGCCAGCAGCGTTGACACCTACTACGAGCAGTACTTC. Translating it yields CASSVDTYYEQYF.

The J gene is TRBJ1-2, the V gene TRBV7-8; 12 bases line up with TRBD1. The J segment lost 5 bases and the V segment lost 5 bases, leaving 15 bases of the junction unmatched. The CDR3 covers 18 residues. Per the germline V gene, CDR1 is SGHVS and CDR2 is FQNEAQ. CDR3 region: CASSPVARDRGLMYGYTF. CDR3 coding DNA: TGTGCCAGCAGCCCGGTGGCCCGGGACAGGGGGCTCATGTATGGCTACACCTTC.

The chain is built from TRBV10-2 and TRBJ2-1; possibly TRBD1 for D (6 bases). The germline CDR1 and CDR2 sequences are WSHSY and SAAADI. The CDR3 spans 12 residues. V lost 11 bases to trimming and J lost 4 bases, with 12 bases between them. The CDR3 DNA reads as TGCGCCTCAGAGGGGGAATACAATGAGCAGTTCTTC. It is translated as CASEGEYNEQFF.

The V gene is TRBV18, the J gene TRBJ1-5, with TRBD1 matching 9 bases. The V gene's germline CDR1 is KGHSH and CDR2 LQKENI. The CDR3 length is 13 residues. The trim removed 5 bases at V and 6 bases at J, leaving 2 bases unmatched. CDR3 in amino acids: CASSWDRAQPQHF. CDR3 nucleotides: TGTGCCAGCTCATGGGACAGGGCTCAGCCCCAGCATTTT.

Here the CDR3 reads CAWSVGAGMTEAFF. The CDR3 DNA reads as TGTGCCTGGAGTGTGGGGGCAGGGATGACTGAAGCTTTCTTT. V and J are TRBV30 and TRBJ1-1, with D possibly being TRBD1 (6 bases). The V gene lost 0 bases and the J gene lost 5 bases, with 13 bases spanning the gap. Germline-derived CDR1 and CDR2 are GTSNPN and SVGIG (reference sequence). The CDR3 has 14 residues.

The chain is built from TRBV7-9 and TRBJ1-4; no clear D. V lost 1 base and J 7 bases, leaving 10 bases between the germline ends. Germline CDR1 is SEHNR and CDR2 is FQNEAQ (reference sequence). The CDR3 covers 14 residues. CDR3 in amino acids: CASSLGSAGEKLFF. CDR3 coding DNA: TGTGCCAGCAGCTTAGGCAGCGCTGGTGAAAAACTGTTTTTT.

J is TRBJ2-1 and V is TRBV5-1, with 16 bases lining up with TRBD2. From germline, CDR1 is SGHRS and CDR2 YFSETQ. With V trimmed by 4 bases and J by 6 bases, 10 bases remained unmatched. CDR3 length: 18 amino acids. CDR3 region: CASSPEGTSGGAGNEQFF. The CDR3, as DNA: TGCGCCAGCAGCCCCGAAGGGACTAGCGGGGGGGCCGGCAATGAGCAGTTCTTC.

V gene TRBV9 combines with J gene TRBJ1-5; D gene unclear. This CDR3 region has 15 residues. Trimming cost V 0 bases and J 4 bases, with 11 bases left between them. From germline, CDR1 is SGDLS and CDR2 YYNGEE. CDR3 residues: CASSVGVTGNQPQHF. The CDR3 nucleotides are TGTGCCAGCAGCGTAGGAGTGACGGGGAATCAGCCCCAGCATTTT.

The chain links TRBV7-9 to TRBJ1-4, with D possibly matching TRBD1 (5 bases). Trimming cost V 3 bases and J 2 bases, with 13 bases left between them. The CDR3 sequence is 16 residues long. Germline CDR1 and CDR2: SEHNR and FQNEAQ (reference sequence). CDR3 protein: CASSFSLGGTNEKLFF. DNA for the CDR3: TGTGCCAGCAGCTTCTCCTTGGGGGGGACTAATGAAAAACTGTTTTTT.

This chain connects TRBV7-3 to TRBJ2-1; TRBD2 might be the D (6 bases). The CDR3 length is 15 residues. V was pared by 1 base and J by 9 bases, with 16 bases between. CDR1 is SGHTA, CDR2 FQGTGA, per germline. The CDR3 nucleotides are TGTGCCAGCAGCTTAATGAGGTCTAGCGTGGGTGAGCAGTTCTTC. It specifies CASSLMRSSVGEQFF. The variable domain in full, with the rest retrieved from reference TRBV7-3 and TRBJ2-1, is GAGVSQTPSNKVTEKGKYVELRCDPISGHTALYWYRQSLGQGPEFLIYFQGTGAADDSGLPNDRFFAVRPEGSVSTLKIQRTERGDSAVYLCASSLMRSSVGEQFFGPGTRLTVL.

The CDR3, as DNA: TGTGCCAGCAGTGAAAGGCGACAGCTCTATAATTCACCCCTCCACTTT. Translating it yields CASSERRQLYNSPLHF. The rearrangement joins TRBV2 to TRBJ1-6, with D possibly being TRBD1 (5 bases). Germline V CDR1 and CDR2: SNHLY, FYNNEI. The CDR3 covers 16 residues. The V end lost 2 bases, the J end lost 3 bases, and 11 bases lay between the germline ends.

The rearrangement joins TRBV20-1 to TRBJ2-7; D is undetermined. The CDR3 has 11 amino acids. Trimming took 5 bases from V and 2 from J, leaving 7 bases between them. Germline V gene lookup returns CDR1 DFQATT and CDR2 SNEGSKA (reference sequence). The CDR3 sequence is CSALRPYEQYF. The DNA for the CDR3 is TGCAGTGCTTTGCGGCCCTACGAGCAGTACTTC.

CDR3: CASRPLAGVRAHEQFF. CDR3 DNA: TGTGCCAGTAGGCCCCTAGCGGGGGTACGGGCCCATGAGCAGTTCTTC. The chain couples TRBV19 to TRBJ2-1; 10 nucleotides align to TRBD2. The CDR3 runs 16 residues. Germline-derived CDR1 and CDR2 are LNHDA and SQIVND (reference sequence). The V segment lost 6 bases and the J segment 8 bases; nucleotides outside the gene matches: 13.

J is TRBJ1-2 and V is TRBV2; tentative D call: TRBD1 (6 bases). Germline V gene sequence: CDR1 SNHLY, CDR2 FYNNEI. This CDR3 spans 14 amino acids. V shed 6 bases and J shed 5 bases, with 16 bases lying between them. Here the CDR3 DNA reads TGTGCCAGCAGCTTGCAGGGGACGGGGTATGGCTACACCTTC. It specifies CASSLQGTGYGYTF.

The chain carries TRBV5-6 and TRBJ2-1; the D gene is possibly TRBD1 (5 bases). CDR3 size: 17 residues. V was shortened by 0 bases and J by 4 bases, with 17 bases between the two germline ends. Germline loops: CDR1 SGHDT, CDR2 YYEEEE. The CDR3 spells CASSLGPWGWVYNEQFF. The CDR3, as DNA: TGTGCCAGCAGCTTGGGCCCGTGGGGCTGGGTTTACAATGAGCAGTTCTTC. The full variable domain, in which reference TRBV5-6 and TRBJ2-1 provide the parts outside the CDR3, is DAGVTQSPTHLIKTRGQQVTLRCSPKSGHDTVSWYQQALGQGPQFIFQYYEEEERQRGNFPDRFSGHQFPNYSSELNVNALLLGDSALYLCASSLGPWGWVYNEQFFGPGTRLTVL.